The rows below give T cell receptor beta chains drawn from one sample of a study of blood T cell repertoires in COVID-19. Sequencing was performed with immunoSEQ multiplex PCR; in TCRdb, only in-frame clones are kept and a portion is missing. The data show roughly 70,000 clones, with around nine tenths seen just once and 7% to 9.5% held by the top ten. Input material: peripheral blood. The source is a human donor in a cohort sampled during active COVID-19. The CDR3 runs from the conserved cysteine through the conserved F or W. The order of the fields is D gene, J gene, V gene, clone size, CDR3 protein, CDR3 DNA. A D gene is named only where the DNA matches it firmly. The size entry is marked missing in some rows and otherwise reads once, few, many or a size class.

>-|TRBJ1-1|TRBV27|once
CASSLQRGTEAFF
TGTGCCAGCAGTTTGCAGCGGGGCACTGAAGCTTTCTTT
>-|TRBJ1-2|TRBV19|-
CASSRASGGYGYTF
TGTGCCAGTAGCAGAGCCTCCGGGGGCTATGGCTACACCTTC
>TRBD1|TRBJ1-2|TRBV6-6|-
CASSRGVTGGSANYGYTF
TGTGCCAGCAGTCGGGGAGTGACAGGGGGTTCAGCTAACTATGGCTACACCTTC
>TRBD1|TRBJ1-1|TRBV24-1|once
CATSKGTGINTEAFF
TGTGCCACCAGTAAAGGGACAGGCATTAACACTGAAGCTTTCTTT
>TRBD1|TRBJ1-1|TRBV11-2|-
CASSLVSGTGGYTEAFF
TGTGCCAGCAGCCTTGTATCCGGGACAGGGGGATACACTGAAGCTTTCTTT
>TRBD1|TRBJ1-2|TRBV30|-
CAWDRVIYGYTF
TGTGCCTGGGACAGGGTGATCTATGGCTACACCTTC
>TRBD1|TRBJ1-2|TRBV2|-
CASSAAQTGGADGYTF
TGTGCCAGCAGCGCCGCCCAGACAGGGGGCGCGGATGGCTACACCTTC
>-|TRBJ1-1|TRBV5-1|-
CASSLAGATEAFF
TGCGCCAGCAGCTTGGCAGGGGCTACTGAAGCTTTCTTT
>TRBD2|TRBJ2-7|TRBV4-3|once
CASSQEPGGAYEQYF
TGCGCCAGCAGCCAAGAACCGGGGGGTGCCTACGAGCAGTACTTC
>-|TRBJ2-2|TRBV7-9|-
CASSSVRTRGGERAGELFF
TGTGCCAGCAGCTCGGTCCGTACCAGGGGCGGAGAAAGGGCCGGGGAGCTGTTTTTT
>-|TRBJ2-6|TRBV15|-
CATSSRAGANVLTF
TGTGCCACCAGCAGCAGGGCTGGGGCCAACGTCCTGACTTTC
>TRBD1|TRBJ1-2|TRBV4-2|-
CASSQLVRDRGLGYGYTF
TGTGCCAGCAGCCAACTCGTTCGGGACAGGGGGCTCGGCTATGGCTACACCTTC
>TRBD2|TRBJ2-3|TRBV6-2/TRBV6-3|-
CASSWGGWGTDTQYF
TGTGCCAGCAGTTGGGGGGGTTGGGGCACAGATACGCAGTATTTT
>TRBD1|TRBJ1-2|TRBV5-1|-
CASSSQDRAGYTF
TGCGCCAGCAGCTCCCAGGACAGGGCCGGCTACACCTTC
>TRBD1|TRBJ2-7|TRBV3-1/TRBV3-2|-
CASSQEGTGGYEQYF
TGTGCCAGCAGCCAAGAAGGGACAGGGGGTTACGAGCAGTACTTC
>-|TRBJ1-2|TRBV5-1|once
CASSLIASGVNYGYTF
TGCGCCAGCAGCTTGATAGCGTCAGGGGTTAACTATGGCTACACCTTC
>TRBD1|TRBJ1-3|TRBV5-6|-
CASSRDRVLLGGNTIYF
TGTGCCAGCAGTCGGGACAGGGTCTTATTGGGTGGAAACACCATATATTTT
>-|TRBJ1-6|TRBV7-8|-
CASSLGQQASRASSYNSPLHF
TGTGCCAGCAGCTTGGGGCAACAGGCCAGCCGTGCCAGCTCCTATAATTCACCCCTCCACTTT
>TRBD2|TRBJ2-6|TRBV9|-
CASSPLIGGGLSGANVLTF
TGTGCCAGCAGCCCCCTTATTGGGGGGGGGTTGTCTGGGGCCAACGTCCTGACTTTC
>-|TRBJ1-1|TRBV28|-
CATFYLNTEAFF
TGTGCCACATTTTACTTGAACACTGAAGCTTTCTTT
>-|TRBJ1-2|TRBV6-5|-
CASIGVTRVSYGYTF
TGTGCCAGCATCGGAGTGACGAGGGTTAGTTATGGCTACACCTTC